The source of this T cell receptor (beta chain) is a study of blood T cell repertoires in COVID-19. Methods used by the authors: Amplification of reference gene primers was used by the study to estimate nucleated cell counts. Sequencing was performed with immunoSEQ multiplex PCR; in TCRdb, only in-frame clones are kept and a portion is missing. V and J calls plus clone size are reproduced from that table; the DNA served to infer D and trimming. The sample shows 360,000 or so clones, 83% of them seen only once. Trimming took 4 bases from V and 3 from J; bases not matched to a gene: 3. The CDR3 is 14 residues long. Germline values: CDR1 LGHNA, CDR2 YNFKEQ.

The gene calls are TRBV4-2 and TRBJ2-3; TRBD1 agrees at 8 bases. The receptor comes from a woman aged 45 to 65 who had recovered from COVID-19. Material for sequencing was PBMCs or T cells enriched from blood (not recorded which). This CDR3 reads CASSRGQGTDTQYF. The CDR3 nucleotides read TGTGCCAGCAGCCGAGGACAGGGAACAGATACGCAGTATTTT.